This T cell receptor (beta chain) stems from a study of identical twins. TCRdb redid the calling of the 5' RACE reads with MiXCR, one entry per CDR3 protein. The sample lists around 530,000 distinct CDR3 sequences; around 15% were seen once. Trimming took 3 bases from V and 10 from J; bases not matched to a gene: 3. The CDR3 spans 12 residues. Per germline, CDR1 MDHEN and CDR2 SYDVKM. This clonotype showed up just a few times. Its specificity is unknown. Regarding the study as a whole: Twin pairs' shared out-of-frame alpha sequences were enriched in low generation probability.

These data were also reused for a study on yellow fever vaccine responses in identical twins.

J is TRBJ2-3 and V is TRBV28; 8 nucleotides match TRBD1. Sequencing used CD4+ T cells sorted from blood. The receptor was derived from a woman between 18 and 30 years old in good health. The CDR3 loop is CASSLTGAAQYF. CDR3 nucleotide sequence: TGTGCCAGCAGTTTGACAGGGGCAGCGCAGTATTTT.